Described below is a single TCR beta chain sequence and its context. What it recognizes is unknown. The sample originates from a study of cytomegalovirus exposure and HLA in healthy donors. The PCR contained 60 Vbeta and 13 Jbeta primers. Libraries were prepared by immunoSEQ multiplex PCR; TCRdb keeps only in-frame clonotypes and omits some of them. Of 150,000 to 200,000 clones listed, around 77% are singletons. Findings and limits, study-wide: Reported performance of the classifier showed diagnosis of cytomegalovirus status with high specificity and sensitivity. Researchers reported in a later analysis that common viral pathogens appeared linked to several top clusters. With DRB1 most and HLA-C fewest, TCR association rates differed between HLA loci in a later analysis.

The TCR comes from a woman aged 30 to 39 in good health and CMV-seronegative. The sequencing sample was made of PBMCs.

The CDR3 is CASSPNPRGTGGLNQPQHF. CDR3 sequence (DNA): TGTGCCAGTAGTCCCAACCCCAGGGGCACAGGGGGCTTGAATCAGCCCCAGCATTTT. The J gene is TRBJ1-5, the V gene TRBV19; 9 positions agree with TRBD1. CDR3 size: 19 residues. Germline values: CDR1 LNHDA, CDR2 SQIVND (reference sequence). With 5 bases clipped from V and 4 bases from J, the junction kept 18 bases outside the gene matches.